The 21 T cell receptor beta chains below all came from one sample that was sequenced in a study of T cell responses to AZD1222 COVID-19 vaccine. Sequenced by immunoSEQ multiplex PCR; TCRdb stores in-frame clones only, minus some. The sample has 250,000 to 300,000 clones, around 93% seen once. Here the sequenced sample was peripheral blood, taken 28 days after the second AZD1222 dose. Every receptor here comes from an adult who received the AZD1222 COVID-19 vaccine.

The J gene is TRBJ1-5, the V gene TRBV18; D is ambiguous. CDR3 size: 14 residues. The V and J ends lost 4 bases and 3 bases respectively, with 10 bases between them. Germline-derived CDR1 and CDR2 are KGHSH and LQKENI. CDR3 protein: CASSRTGINQPQHF. CDR3 in DNA: TGTGCCAGCTCACGAACGGGGATCAATCAGCCCCAGCATTTT. Using reference TRBV18 and TRBJ1-5 for the parts outside the CDR3, the full variable domain is NAGVMQNPRHLVRRRGQEARLRCSPMKGHSHVYWYRQLPEEGLKFMVYLQKENIIDESGMPKERFSAEFPKEGPSILRIQQVVRGDSAAYFCASSRTGINQPQHFGDGTRLSIL.

This chain links TRBV19 with TRBJ2-1; TRBD2 might be the D (7 bases). Germline V lookup: CDR1 LNHDA, CDR2 SQIVND (reference sequence). V shed 3 bases and J shed 7 bases, with 10 bases lying between them. There are 13 residues in the CDR3. The CDR3 DNA sequence: TGTGCCAGTAGTATGGGGAGGGGGAATGAGCAGTTCTTC. It specifies CASSMGRGNEQFF.

This clone was detected only once. The chain recombines TRBV5-1 with TRBJ2-2, with TRBD1 identical over 7 bases. Germline V gene data show CDR1 as SGHRS and CDR2 as YFSETQ. After removal of 1 base from V and 5 bases from J, the junction contained 5 bases not matched to a gene. The CDR3 loop spans 15 amino acids. The DNA for the CDR3 is TGCGCCAGCAGCTTGATCCAGGGGGATACCGGGGAGCTGTTTTTT. It specifies CASSLIQGDTGELFF.

The chain links TRBV9 to TRBJ2-4, with D possibly being TRBD1 or TRBD2 (5 bases each). Germline V gives CDR1 SGDLS, CDR2 YYNGEE. The CDR3 covers 15 residues. The germline V and J ends were trimmed by 3 bases and 5 bases, with 15 bases remaining between them. DNA of the CDR3: TGTGCCAGCAGCGCAGGGCCCGGGGCTCAAAACATTCAGTACTTC. It encodes CASSAGPGAQNIQYF.

The V call is TRBV25-1, the J call TRBJ1-6, with 9 positions matching TRBD1. The ends lost 8 bases at V and 8 bases at J; junction bases unmatched: 7. The CDR3 covers 14 residues. Germline loops: CDR1 MGHDK, CDR2 SYGVNS. The CDR3 nucleotides are TGTGCCAGCGGGACCGGGACAGGGTATTCACCCCTCCACTTT. Its translation is CASGTGTGYSPLHF. The variable domain in full, completed from reference TRBV25-1 and TRBJ1-6, reads EADIYQTPRYLVIGTGKKITLECSQTMGHDKMYWYQQDPGMELHLIHYSYGVNSTEKGDLSSESTVSRIRTEHFPLTLESARPSHTSQYLCASGTGTGYSPLHFGNGTRLTVT.

The chain uses TRBV18 and TRBJ2-1, with a possible D match to TRBD1 (7 bases). The CDR3 totals 17 residues. From germline, CDR1 is KGHSH and CDR2 LQKENI. Trimming pared 6 bases from V and 5 bases from J, leaving 23 bases between. The CDR3 reads CASSHHFGQGGDNEQFF. The CDR3 bases are TGTGCCAGCTCCCACCATTTTGGGCAGGGGGGAGACAATGAGCAGTTCTTC.

V is TRBV1 and J is TRBJ2-2; TRBD2 is the table's D call, not checked against the DNA. TRBV1 has pseudogene status. CDR3 length equals 16 residues. In DNA form, the CDR3 reads TGCACCAGCAGCCAAGAGAAGCGGGAGGGAAACGGGGAGCTGTTTTTT. Amino acid sequence: CTSSQEKREGNGELFF.

The V call is TRBV3-1 (or the pseudogene TRBV3-2), the J call TRBJ2-3, with D perhaps matching TRBD1 (5 bases). Between the trimmed V and J ends, which lost 3 bases and 2 bases, there was a span of 15 bases. CDR3 length: 16 amino acids. Germline values: CDR1 LGHDT, CDR2 YNNKEL (reference sequence). CDR3 in amino acids: CASSQGPATPTDTQYF. CDR3 bases: TGTGCCAGCAGCCAGGGGCCGGCTACCCCCACAGATACGCAGTATTTT.

V is TRBV30 and J is TRBJ1-2; TRBD1 is a possible D gene (6 bases). The V and J ends lost 6 bases and 10 bases respectively, with 18 bases between them. The CDR3 spans 12 residues. From germline, CDR1 is GTSNPN and CDR2 SVGIG (reference sequence). This CDR3 reads CACPRDGGAYTF. CDR3 coding DNA: TGTGCCTGCCCCCGGGACGGGGGCGCCTACACCTTC.

This chain joins TRBV7-9 and TRBJ2-7; maybe TRBD1 (6 bases). Per germline, CDR1 SEHNR and CDR2 FQNEAQ (reference sequence). The CDR3 sequence is 14 residues long. V gave up 0 bases and J gave up 5 bases, with 11 bases separating them. As DNA, the CDR3 is TGTGCCAGCAGCTTAGCCAGGACAGCCAACGAGCAGTACTTC. This translates into CASSLARTANEQYF.

J is TRBJ1-1 and V is TRBV7-2; D is unresolved. The CDR3 has 12 residues. The germline V gene has CDR1 SGHTA and CDR2 FQGNSA. Trimming left V 5 bases short and J 4 bases short, with 8 bases between. The CDR3 protein is CASSGVLTEAFF. In nucleotides, the CDR3 is TGTGCCAGCAGCGGGGTCCTCACTGAAGCTTTCTTT.

Here the CDR3 DNA reads TGTGCCAGCACGGCAGGGATGAACACTGAAGCTTTCTTT. Translated: CASTAGMNTEAFF. This rearrangement joins TRBV7-3 to TRBJ1-1; D is possibly TRBD1 (5 bases). Germline CDR1 reads SGHTA; CDR2 reads FQGTGA. This CDR3 comprises 13 residues. V shed 7 bases and J shed 0 bases, with 9 bases lying between them. Using reference TRBV7-3 and TRBJ1-1 for the parts outside the CDR3, the full variable domain is GAGVSQTPSNKVTEKGKYVELRCDPISGHTALYWYRQSLGQGPEFLIYFQGTGAADDSGLPNDRFFAVRPEGSVSTLKIQRTERGDSAVYLCASTAGMNTEAFFGQGTRLTVV.

The chain employs TRBV5-1 and TRBJ2-3, with D hard to call. The CDR3 is 13 residues long. The germline gives CDR1 SGHRS, CDR2 YFSETQ. The V and J ends lost 4 bases and 4 bases respectively, with 10 bases between them. CDR3 in DNA: TGCGCCAGCAGCCCCGACCGTCCAGATACGCAGTATTTT. Translation gives CASSPDRPDTQYF.

The chain uses TRBV6-2 or TRBV6-3 and TRBJ1-1; D unresolved. The V and J ends lost 4 bases and 5 bases respectively, with 11 bases between them. CDR3 length equals 13 residues. The germline CDR1 and CDR2 sequences are MNHEY and SVGEGT. CDR3: CASSFNSGTEAFF. The CDR3 DNA reads as TGTGCCAGCAGTTTTAACTCGGGGACTGAAGCTTTCTTT.

The chain carries TRBV7-2 and TRBJ1-1; D is unresolved. V shed 5 bases and J shed 0 bases, with 10 bases lying between them. Germline V gene data show CDR1 as SGHTA and CDR2 as FQGNSA. CDR3 size: 14 residues. The CDR3 loop reads CASSQWKLNTEAFF. In DNA, the CDR3 is TGTGCCAGCAGCCAATGGAAGCTGAACACTGAAGCTTTCTTT.

The chain has TRBV28 and TRBJ1-1; D might be TRBD1 (5 bases). Germline CDR1 is MDHEN and CDR2 is SYDVKM. V lost 3 bases and J 7 bases, leaving 18 bases between the germline ends. The length of the CDR3 is 15 residues. The CDR3 is CASSFPPYRDGEAFF. The CDR3 region has the DNA TGTGCCAGCAGTTTTCCGCCTTACCGGGACGGTGAAGCTTTCTTT.

The chain uses TRBV7-2 and TRBJ2-7; 11 nucleotides line up with TRBD1. Germline loops: CDR1 SGHTA, CDR2 FQGNSA. With V trimmed by 7 bases and J by 2 bases, 7 bases remained unmatched. This CDR3 region has 15 residues. In DNA, the CDR3 is TGTGCCAGCACCTCCGGGACAGGGGGACCCTACGAGCAGTACTTC. Encoded protein: CASTSGTGGPYEQYF.

The CDR3 protein is CASSSQGAVVETQYF. DNA of the CDR3: TGTGCCAGTAGTTCCCAGGGGGCAGTTGTAGAGACCCAGTACTTC. The V call is TRBV19, the J call TRBJ2-5; 8 bases are shared with TRBD1. Trimming removed 5 bases from V and 4 bases from J; junction bases left unmatched: 9. Germline loops: CDR1 LNHDA, CDR2 SQIVND (reference sequence). The CDR3 sequence is 15 residues long.

This rearrangement joins TRBV10-3 to TRBJ2-5; 7 positions agree with TRBD1. This CDR3 has 15 residues. Trimming removed 0 bases from V and 1 base from J; junction bases left unmatched: 2. Germline-derived CDR1 and CDR2 are ENHRY and SYGVKD. The CDR3 DNA is TGTGCCATCAGTGAGTCAGGGGACAGCCAAGAGACCCAGTACTTC. Protein: CAISESGDSQETQYF.

The chain recombines TRBV7-2 with TRBJ2-7; tentative D call: TRBD1 (6 bases). Between the trimmed V and J ends, which lost 4 bases and 0 bases, there was a span of 13 bases. CDR1 is SGHTA and CDR2 is FQGNSA in the germline V gene. The CDR3 totals 15 residues. The CDR3, as DNA: TGTGCCAGCAGCTGGACAGCTCAAAACTCCTACGAGCAGTACTTC. It is translated as CASSWTAQNSYEQYF.

The genes are TRBV7-2 and TRBJ2-1; no reliable D call. The CDR3 loop spans 14 amino acids. The V gene's germline CDR1 is SGHTA and CDR2 FQGNSA. Trimming removed 5 bases at V and 7 bases at J, with 15 bases between. CDR3 sequence (DNA): TGTGCCAGCAGCCCACCGGCCTTAAGGAATGAGCAGTTCTTC. Amino acid sequence: CASSPPALRNEQFF. The variable domain in full, with the rest retrieved from reference TRBV7-2 and TRBJ2-1, is GAGVSQSPSNKVTEKGKDVELRCDPISGHTALYWYRQSLGQGLEFLIYFQGNSAPDKSGLPSDRFSAERTGGSVSTLTIQRTQQEDSAVYLCASSPPALRNEQFFGPGTRLTVL.